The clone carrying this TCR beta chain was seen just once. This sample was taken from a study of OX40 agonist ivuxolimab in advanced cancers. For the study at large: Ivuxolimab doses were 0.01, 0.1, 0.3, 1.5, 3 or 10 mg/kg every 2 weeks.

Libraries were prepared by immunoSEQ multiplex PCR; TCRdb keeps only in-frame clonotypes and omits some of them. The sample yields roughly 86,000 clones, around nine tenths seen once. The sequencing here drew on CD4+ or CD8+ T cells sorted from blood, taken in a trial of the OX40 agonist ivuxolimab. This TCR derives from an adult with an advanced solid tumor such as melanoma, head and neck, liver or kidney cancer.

The chain's CDR3 is CASSPRGEGDGYTF. CDR3 nucleotide sequence: TGTGCCAGCTCACCAAGGGGGGAAGGTGATGGCTACACCTTC. The chain couples TRBV18 to TRBJ1-2; a possible D gene is TRBD1 (6 bases). Deletions cut 2 bases from V and 6 bases from J, with 13 bases between. Germline V gives CDR1 KGHSH, CDR2 LQKENI. The CDR3 consists of 14 residues. Looking up the rest from reference TRBV18 and TRBJ1-2 gives the full variable domain: NAGVMQNPRHLVRRRGQEARLRCSPMKGHSHVYWYRQLPEEGLKFMVYLQKENIIDESGMPKERFSAEFPKEGPSILRIQQVVRGDSAAYFCASSPRGEGDGYTFGSGTRLTVV.